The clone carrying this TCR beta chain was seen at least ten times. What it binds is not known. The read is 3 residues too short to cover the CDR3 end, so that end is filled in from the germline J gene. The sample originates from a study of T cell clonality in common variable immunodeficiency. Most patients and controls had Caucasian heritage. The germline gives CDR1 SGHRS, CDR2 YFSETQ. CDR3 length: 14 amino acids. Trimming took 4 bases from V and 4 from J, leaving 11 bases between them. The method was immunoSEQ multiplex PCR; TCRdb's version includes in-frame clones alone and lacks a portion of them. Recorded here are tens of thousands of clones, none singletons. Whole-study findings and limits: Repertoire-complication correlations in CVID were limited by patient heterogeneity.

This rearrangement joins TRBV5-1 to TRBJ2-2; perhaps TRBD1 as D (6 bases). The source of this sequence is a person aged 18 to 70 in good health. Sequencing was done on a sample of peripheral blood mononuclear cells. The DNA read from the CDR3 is TGCGCCAGCAGCCCGGACAGACCCACCGGGGAG. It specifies CASSPDRPTGE. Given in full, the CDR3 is CASSPDRPTGELFF. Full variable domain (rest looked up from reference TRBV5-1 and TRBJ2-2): KAGVTQTPRYLIKTRGQQVTLSCSPISGHRSVSWYQQTPGQGLQFLFEYFSETQRNKGNFPGRFSGRQFSNSRSEMNVSTLELGDSALYLCASSPDRPTGELFFGEGSRLTVL.